This TCR beta chain was recorded in a study of cytomegalovirus exposure and HLA in healthy donors. Study findings and constraints: While the bulk of TCR sequences proved rare, some public TCRs turned up in many donors.

Method: immunoSEQ multiplex PCR; TCRdb's copy keeps in-frame clones and lacks some. The sample consists of over 150,000 clones, 85% of them appearing once. With regard to this clone: Its antigen is as yet unknown.

The CDR3 consists of 15 residues. V lost 2 bases to trimming and J lost 7 bases, with 15 bases between them. The V gene's germline CDR1 is SGHVS and CDR2 FQNEAQ. The chain has TRBV7-8 and TRBJ1-5, with TRBD1 as a possible D gene (5 bases). The receptor was derived from a man aged 18 to 30 in good health and CMV-seropositive. The sequenced material came from PBMCs. The CDR3 is CASSLSLRGSQPQHF. The CDR3 nucleotides are TGTGCCAGCAGCTTATCGTTACGGGGGTCCCAGCCCCAGCATTTT.